The 4 T cell receptor beta chains listed next were all sequenced from one sample in a study of blood T cell repertoires in COVID-19. Sequencing used immunoSEQ multiplex PCR; TCRdb keeps in-frame clones, though not all of them. The repertoire holds a few hundred thousand clones, with 90% as singletons. Sequences were obtained from peripheral blood. The receptors derive from a woman aged 35 to 49 with COVID-19, enrolled during active disease.

The rearrangement joins TRBV5-1 to TRBJ2-1; 12 positions match TRBD2. The CDR3 extends over 19 amino acids. The germline V gene has CDR1 SGHRS and CDR2 YFSETQ. The V gene end was trimmed by 3 bases and the J gene end by 0 bases; junction bases not matched to a gene: 10. The CDR3 region is CASSSMTSGGESSYNEQFF. The CDR3 nucleotides read TGCGCCAGCAGCTCGATGACTAGCGGGGGAGAGAGCTCCTACAATGAGCAGTTCTTC.

The CDR3 is CASSFTAPTNEKLFF. CDR3 in DNA: TGTGCCAGCAGCTTCACCGCGCCAACTAATGAAAAACTGTTTTTT. The chain joins TRBV6-2 or TRBV6-3 to TRBJ1-4; D not resolved. CDR1 is MNHEY, CDR2 SVGEGT, per germline. V was trimmed by 6 bases and J by 0 bases, leaving 11 bases between them. The CDR3 runs to 15 residues.

The chain employs TRBV9 and TRBJ2-1; D perhaps matches TRBD1 (6 bases). The V and J ends lost 0 bases and 9 bases respectively, with 16 bases between them. The CDR3 is 15 amino acids. CDR1 SGDLS and CDR2 YYNGEE come from the germline V gene. CDR3 bases: TGTGCCAGCAGCGTAGCTCAGGGGCTAGTCGGTGAGCAGTTCTTC. Amino acids: CASSVAQGLVGEQFF.

The CDR3 reads CSVLQGGTGELFF. CDR3 sequence (DNA): TGCAGCGTGTTACAGGGTGGCACCGGGGAGCTGTTTTTT. V and J are TRBV29-1 and TRBJ2-2; D may be TRBD1 (6 bases). V was cut by 6 bases and J by 4 bases, with 12 bases left in between. CDR1 is SQVTM and CDR2 is ANQGSEA in the germline V gene. The CDR3 has 13 residues.